This T cell receptor beta chain was sequenced during a study of blood T cell dynamics during melanoma immunotherapy. The time point denotes: week 3, after first cycle of checkpoint inhibitor. Turning to this clone: Its antigen is unknown.

Sequencing was performed with immunoSEQ multiplex PCR; in TCRdb, only in-frame clones are kept and a portion is missing. Among fewer than 12,000 clones, about nine tenths were seen once, and the ten largest hold about 6.9%. Study conclusions and caveats: Clones driving repertoire changes may be melanoma-specific or general immune activation.

This sequence originates from a human donor with melanoma. The sequences come from blood, collected from a patient treated with checkpoint blockade.

The CDR3 sequence: CASSVGSGQSGYTF. CDR3 coding DNA: TGTGCCAGCAGCGTGGGGTCCGGACAGTCAGGCTACACCTTC. This sequence joins TRBV5-6 and TRBJ1-2, with D possibly matching TRBD1 (6 bases). The germline CDR1 and CDR2 sequences are SGHDT and YYEEEE. The germline V and J ends were trimmed by 4 bases and 8 bases, with 18 bases remaining between them. This CDR3 is 14 amino acids long.